This T cell receptor beta chain is from a study of control samples from healthy donors and cancer patients. Measured with immunoSEQ multiplex PCR; TCRdb has only the in-frame clones, and not every one. The sample lists about 130,000 clones; roughly nine tenths were seen once. V lost 3 bases, J lost 5 bases, and 7 bases stayed unmatched. The CDR3 sequence is 17 residues long. The germline V gene encodes CDR1 SGHRS and CDR2 YFSETQ. This TCR was recovered from a man between 18 and 29 years old in good health. The genes are TRBV5-1 and TRBJ2-5; 16 bases are a match to TRBD2. The sequencing input was blood. CDR3 loop: CASSSAGTSGRAETQYF. Here the CDR3 DNA reads TGCGCCAGCAGCTCCGCCGGGACTAGCGGGAGGGCTGAGACCCAGTACTTC.